The clone carrying this TCR beta chain was counted only a few times. This sample is drawn from a study of blood T cells in healthy people across ages. This CDR3 is built from 15 residues. V gave up 6 bases and J gave up 0 bases, with 12 bases separating them. Germline V gene lookup returns CDR1 MNHEY and CDR2 SMNVEV (reference sequence). A second roughly 7 to 12 cycle PCR used barcoded and J-beta primers. Each CDR3 protein is one row after TCRdb ran MiXCR on the 5' RACE reads. The repertoire holds 540,000 or so distinct CDR3 sequences, with about 25% as singletons. Peripheral blood from each donor was collected in a volume of 9.5 to 10 milliliters.

Sequenced input: blood. The chain links TRBV27 to TRBJ1-5; D uncertain. This TCR came from a woman in her seventies in good health. CDR3 sequence: CASRLTSYSNQPQHF. CDR3 sequence (DNA): TGTGCCAGCAGATTGACGAGTTATAGCAATCAGCCCCAGCATTTT.